This T cell receptor beta chain was recorded in a study of CD8 T cells in Susac syndrome. This clonotype appeared a single time. CD8+ and CD4+ T cells taken from blood had their TCR beta sequenced. Random hexamers were used to reverse transcribe an amount of 0.5 to 1 ug RNA. An immunoSEQ multiplex PCR generated amplified TCR beta CDR3 products spanning 54 Vbeta and 13 Jbeta. TCRdb passed the immunoSEQ multiplex PCR reads through MiXCR, listing each CDR3 protein once. The repertoire holds approximately 110,000 distinct CDR3 sequences, with 80% to 95% as singletons. The germline gives CDR1 SGHTA, CDR2 FQGNSA. CDR3 length equals 13 residues. Trimming pared 3 bases from V and 0 bases from J, leaving 3 bases between.

V usage is TRBV7-2 and J usage is TRBJ1-5; D is ambiguous. This sequence originates from a human donor with multiple sclerosis. The source material was CD8+ T cells from PBMCs. The DNA for the CDR3 is TGTGCCAGCAGCTTCTATAGCAATCAGCCCCAGCATTTT. It specifies CASSFYSNQPQHF.